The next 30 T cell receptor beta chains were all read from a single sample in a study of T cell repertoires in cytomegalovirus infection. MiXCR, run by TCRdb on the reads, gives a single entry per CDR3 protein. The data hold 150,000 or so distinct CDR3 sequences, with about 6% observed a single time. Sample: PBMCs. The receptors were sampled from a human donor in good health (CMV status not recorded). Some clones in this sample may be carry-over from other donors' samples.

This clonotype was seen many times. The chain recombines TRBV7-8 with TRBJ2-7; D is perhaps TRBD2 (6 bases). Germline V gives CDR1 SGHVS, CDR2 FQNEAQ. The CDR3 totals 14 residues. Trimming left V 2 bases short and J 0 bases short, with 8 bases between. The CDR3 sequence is CASSLIGSSYEQYF. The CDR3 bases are TGTGCCAGCAGCTTAATCGGGAGCTCCTACGAGCAGTACTTC.

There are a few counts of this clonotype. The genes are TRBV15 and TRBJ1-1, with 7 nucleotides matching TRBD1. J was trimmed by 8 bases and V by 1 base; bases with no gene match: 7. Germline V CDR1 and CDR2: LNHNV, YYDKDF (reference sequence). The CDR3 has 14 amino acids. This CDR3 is CATSRAVRGEEAFF. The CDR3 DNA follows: TGTGCCACCAGCAGAGCGGTCAGGGGGGAGGAAGCTTTCTTT.

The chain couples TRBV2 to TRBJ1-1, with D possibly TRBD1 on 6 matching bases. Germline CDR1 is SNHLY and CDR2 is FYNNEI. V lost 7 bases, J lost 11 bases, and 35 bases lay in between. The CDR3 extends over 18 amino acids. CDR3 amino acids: CASTFPGEASPYARTAFF. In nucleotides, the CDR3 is TGTGCCAGCACTTTCCCAGGGGAGGCTTCTCCCTATGCCCGGACGGCTTTCTTT.

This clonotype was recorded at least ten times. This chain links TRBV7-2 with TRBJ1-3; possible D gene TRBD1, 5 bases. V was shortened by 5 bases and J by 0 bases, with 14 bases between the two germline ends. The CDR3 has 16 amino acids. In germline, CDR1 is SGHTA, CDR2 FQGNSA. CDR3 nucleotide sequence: TGTGCCAGCAGCCCGGGACCTTTAAGCTCTGGAAACACCATATATTTT. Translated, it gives CASSPGPLSSGNTIYF.

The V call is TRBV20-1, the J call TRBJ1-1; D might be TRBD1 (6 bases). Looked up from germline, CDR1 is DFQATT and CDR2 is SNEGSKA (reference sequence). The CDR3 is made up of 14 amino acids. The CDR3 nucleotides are TGCAGACCCAAGGGGGGATTAACGTACACTGAAGCTTTCTTT. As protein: CRPKGGLTYTEAFF.

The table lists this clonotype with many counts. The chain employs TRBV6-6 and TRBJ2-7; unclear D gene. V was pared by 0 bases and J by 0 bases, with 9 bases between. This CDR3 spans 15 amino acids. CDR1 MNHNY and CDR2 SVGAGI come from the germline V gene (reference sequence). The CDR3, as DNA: TGTGCCAGCAGTTACTCGAGGACCCCCTCCTACGAGCAGTACTTC. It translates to CASSYSRTPSYEQYF.

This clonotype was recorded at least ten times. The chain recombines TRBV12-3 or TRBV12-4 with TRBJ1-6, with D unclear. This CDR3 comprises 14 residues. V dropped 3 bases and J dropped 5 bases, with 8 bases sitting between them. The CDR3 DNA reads TGTGCCAGCAGTTTCGAACAGAATAATTCACCCCTCCACTTT. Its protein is CASSFEQNNSPLHF.

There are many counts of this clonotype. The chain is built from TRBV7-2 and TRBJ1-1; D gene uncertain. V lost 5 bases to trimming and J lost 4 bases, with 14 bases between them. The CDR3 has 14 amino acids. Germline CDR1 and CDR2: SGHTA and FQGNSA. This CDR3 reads CASSPVRLGTEAFF. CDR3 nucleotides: TGTGCCAGCAGCCCTGTCAGGCTCGGCACTGAAGCTTTCTTT.

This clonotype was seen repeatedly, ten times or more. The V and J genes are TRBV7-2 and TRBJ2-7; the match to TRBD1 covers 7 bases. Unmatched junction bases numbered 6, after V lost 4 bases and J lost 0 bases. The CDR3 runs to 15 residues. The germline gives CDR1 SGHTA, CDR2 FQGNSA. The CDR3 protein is CASSSPGQISYEQYF. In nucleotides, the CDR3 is TGTGCCAGCAGCTCTCCGGGACAGATCTCCTACGAGCAGTACTTC.

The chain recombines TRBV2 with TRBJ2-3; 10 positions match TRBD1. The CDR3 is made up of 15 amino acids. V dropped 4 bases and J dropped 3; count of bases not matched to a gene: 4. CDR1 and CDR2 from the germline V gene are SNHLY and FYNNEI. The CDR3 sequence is CASSGGQGVTDTQYF. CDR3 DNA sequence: TGTGCCAGCAGTGGTGGACAGGGGGTTACAGATACGCAGTATTTT.

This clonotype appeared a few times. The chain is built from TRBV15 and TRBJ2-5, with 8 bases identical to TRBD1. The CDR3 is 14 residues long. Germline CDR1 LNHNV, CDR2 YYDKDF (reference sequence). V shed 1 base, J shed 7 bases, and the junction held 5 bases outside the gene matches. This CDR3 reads CATSRAGTGGTQYF. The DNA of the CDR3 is TGTGCCACCAGCAGAGCCGGGACAGGAGGGACCCAGTACTTC.

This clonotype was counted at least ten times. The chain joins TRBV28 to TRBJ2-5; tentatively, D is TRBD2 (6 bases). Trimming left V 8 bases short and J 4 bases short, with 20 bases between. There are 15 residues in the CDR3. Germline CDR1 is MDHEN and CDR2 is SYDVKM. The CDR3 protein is CASLMGRRFGETQYF. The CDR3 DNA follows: TGTGCCAGCCTGATGGGGAGGAGGTTTGGAGAGACCCAGTACTTC.

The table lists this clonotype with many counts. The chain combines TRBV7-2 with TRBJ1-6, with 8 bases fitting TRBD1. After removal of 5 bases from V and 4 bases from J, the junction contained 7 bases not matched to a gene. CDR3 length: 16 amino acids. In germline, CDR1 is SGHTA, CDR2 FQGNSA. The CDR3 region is CASSAGQGKYNSPLHF. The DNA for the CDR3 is TGTGCCAGCAGCGCCGGACAGGGCAAATATAATTCACCCCTCCACTTT.

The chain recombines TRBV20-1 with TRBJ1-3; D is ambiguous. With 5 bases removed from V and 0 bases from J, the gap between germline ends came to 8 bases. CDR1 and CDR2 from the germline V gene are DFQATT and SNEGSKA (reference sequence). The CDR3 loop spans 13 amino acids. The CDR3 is CSARLSSGNTIYF. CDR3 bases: TGCAGTGCTCGACTGTCCTCTGGAAACACCATATATTTT.

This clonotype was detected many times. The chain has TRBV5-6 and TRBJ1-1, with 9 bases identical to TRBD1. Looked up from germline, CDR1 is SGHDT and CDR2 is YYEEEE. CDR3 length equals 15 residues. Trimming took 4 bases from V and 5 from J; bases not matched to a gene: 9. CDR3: CASSIYRGRRTEAFF. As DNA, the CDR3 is TGTGCCAGCAGCATATACAGGGGGCGAAGGACTGAAGCTTTCTTT.

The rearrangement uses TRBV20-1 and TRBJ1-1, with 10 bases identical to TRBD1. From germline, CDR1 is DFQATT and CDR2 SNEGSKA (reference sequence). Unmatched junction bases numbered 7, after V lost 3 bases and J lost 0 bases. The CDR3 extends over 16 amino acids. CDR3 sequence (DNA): TGCAGTGCTAGGAGACAGGGGGCGGAATTGAACACTGAAGCTTTCTTT. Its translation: CSARRQGAELNTEAFF.

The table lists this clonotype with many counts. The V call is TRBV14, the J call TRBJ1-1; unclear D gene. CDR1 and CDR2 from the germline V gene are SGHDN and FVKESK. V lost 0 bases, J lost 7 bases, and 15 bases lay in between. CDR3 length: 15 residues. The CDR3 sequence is CASSQDRRVAFEAFF. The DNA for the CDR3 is TGTGCCAGCAGCCAAGACCGGCGGGTAGCCTTTGAAGCTTTCTTT.

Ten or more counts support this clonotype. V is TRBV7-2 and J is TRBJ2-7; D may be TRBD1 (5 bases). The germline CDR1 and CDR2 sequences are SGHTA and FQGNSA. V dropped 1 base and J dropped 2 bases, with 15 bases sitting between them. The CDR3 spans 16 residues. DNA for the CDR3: TGTGCCAGCAGCTTAGAGGTCAGGACACGGGCCTACGAGCAGTACTTC. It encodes CASSLEVRTRAYEQYF.

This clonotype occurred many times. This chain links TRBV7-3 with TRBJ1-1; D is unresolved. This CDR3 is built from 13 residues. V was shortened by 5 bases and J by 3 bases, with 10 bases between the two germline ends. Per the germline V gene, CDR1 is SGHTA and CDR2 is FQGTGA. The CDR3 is CASSVNSHTEAFF. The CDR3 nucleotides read TGTGCCAGCAGCGTAAACAGCCACACTGAAGCTTTCTTT.

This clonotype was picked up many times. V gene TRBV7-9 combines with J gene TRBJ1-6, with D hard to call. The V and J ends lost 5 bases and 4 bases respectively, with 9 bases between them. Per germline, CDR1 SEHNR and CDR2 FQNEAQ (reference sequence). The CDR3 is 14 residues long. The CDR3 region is CASSIEQYNSPLHF. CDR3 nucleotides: TGTGCCAGCAGCATTGAACAGTATAATTCACCCCTCCACTTT.

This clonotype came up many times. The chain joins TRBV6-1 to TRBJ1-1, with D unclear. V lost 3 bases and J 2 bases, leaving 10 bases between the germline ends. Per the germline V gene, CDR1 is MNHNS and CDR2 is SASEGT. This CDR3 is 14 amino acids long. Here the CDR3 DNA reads TGTGCCAGCAGTGACCGGTCCCTTAACACTGAAGCTTTCTTT. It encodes CASSDRSLNTEAFF.

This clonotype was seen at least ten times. The CDR3 protein is CASSSRRGNTIYF. The CDR3, as DNA: TGTGCCAGCAGCTCTAGGCGAGGAAACACCATATATTTT. The chain employs TRBV7-2 and TRBJ1-3; unclear D gene. The CDR3 runs 13 residues. Germline CDR1 and CDR2: SGHTA and FQGNSA. V was pared by 4 bases and J by 4 bases, with 8 bases between.

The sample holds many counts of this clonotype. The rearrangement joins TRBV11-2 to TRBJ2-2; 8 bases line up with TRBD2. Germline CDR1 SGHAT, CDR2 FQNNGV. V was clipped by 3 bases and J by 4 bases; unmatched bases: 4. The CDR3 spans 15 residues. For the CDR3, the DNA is TGTGCCAGCAGCTTCGAGCGGGGGCCCACCGGGGAGCTGTTTTTT. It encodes CASSFERGPTGELFF.

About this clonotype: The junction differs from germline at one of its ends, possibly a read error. CDR3 loop: CASGSGDKNILYF. CDR3 coding DNA: TGTGCCAGCGGCAGTGGGGACAAAAACATTCTGTACTTC. V gene TRBV28 combines with J gene TRBJ2-4, with D possibly being TRBD1 (6 bases). Germline assignment: CDR1 MDHEN and CDR2 SYDVKM. This CDR3 spans 13 amino acids.

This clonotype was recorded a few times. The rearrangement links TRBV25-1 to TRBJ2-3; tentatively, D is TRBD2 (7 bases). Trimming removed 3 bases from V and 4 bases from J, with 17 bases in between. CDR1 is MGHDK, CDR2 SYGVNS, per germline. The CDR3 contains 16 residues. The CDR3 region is CASSDPGGAHADTQYF. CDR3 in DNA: TGTGCCAGCAGTGACCCGGGGGGCGCCCACGCAGATACGCAGTATTTT.

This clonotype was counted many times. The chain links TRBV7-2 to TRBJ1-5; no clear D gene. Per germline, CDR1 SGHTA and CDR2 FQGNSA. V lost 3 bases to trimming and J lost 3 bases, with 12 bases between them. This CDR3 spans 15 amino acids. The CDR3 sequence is CASSLRAGSNQPQHF. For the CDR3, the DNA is TGTGCCAGCAGCTTGCGTGCGGGTTCCAATCAGCCCCAGCATTTT.

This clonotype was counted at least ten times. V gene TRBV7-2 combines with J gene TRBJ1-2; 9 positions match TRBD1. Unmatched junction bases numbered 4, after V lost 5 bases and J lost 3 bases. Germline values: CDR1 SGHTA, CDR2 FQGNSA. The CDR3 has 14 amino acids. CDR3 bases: TGTGCCAGCAGCGGAGGGACAGGGTACTATGGCTACACCTTC. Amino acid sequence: CASSGGTGYYGYTF.

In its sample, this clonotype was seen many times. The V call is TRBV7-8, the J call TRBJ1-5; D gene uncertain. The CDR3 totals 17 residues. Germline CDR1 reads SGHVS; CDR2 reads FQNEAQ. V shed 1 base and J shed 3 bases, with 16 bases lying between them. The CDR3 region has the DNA TGTGCCAGCAGCTTAGGAGTCGGCAGCAACTACAATCAGCCCCAGCATTTT. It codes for CASSLGVGSNYNQPQHF.

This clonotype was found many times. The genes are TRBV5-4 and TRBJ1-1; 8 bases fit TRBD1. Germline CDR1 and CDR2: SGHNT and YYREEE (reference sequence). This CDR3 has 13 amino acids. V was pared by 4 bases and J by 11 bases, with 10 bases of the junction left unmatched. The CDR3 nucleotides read TGTGCCAGCAGCGTCACCGGGACAGGAGGGGCTTTCTTT. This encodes CASSVTGTGGAFF.

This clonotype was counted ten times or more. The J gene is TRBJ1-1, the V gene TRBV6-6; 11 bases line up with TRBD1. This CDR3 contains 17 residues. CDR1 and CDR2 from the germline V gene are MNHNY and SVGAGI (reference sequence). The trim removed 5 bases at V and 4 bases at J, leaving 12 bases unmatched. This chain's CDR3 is CASSATVRTGGRTEAFF. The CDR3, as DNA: TGTGCCAGCAGTGCCACCGTTCGGACAGGGGGCCGCACTGAAGCTTTCTTT.